These T cell receptor beta chains were read from a single sample in a study of CXCR3-negative and CXCR3-positive naive CD8 T cells. TCRdb reprocessed the 5' RACE reads, with one entry per CDR3 protein and no DNA. The sample's table shows fewer than 60,000 distinct CDR3 sequences. Source material: naive CXCR3- CD8+ T cells from blood. Receptor source: a human donor in good health. Some clones in this sample may be carry-over from other donors' samples. The CDR3 runs from the conserved cysteine through the conserved F or W.

v_call	j_call	cdr3_aa
TRBV5-1	TRBJ2-3	CASSTGVDTQYF
TRBV12-3/TRBV12-4	TRBJ2-7	CASSLGPDRISYEQYF
TRBV7-9	TRBJ2-1	CASSFNQGGSSYNEQFF
TRBV28	TRBJ2-1	CASSLDSNEQFF
TRBV12-3/TRBV12-4	TRBJ2-5	CASSFNRPFETQYF
TRBV2	TRBJ2-1	CASSVGTGSYNEQFF
TRBV6-4	TRBJ2-1	CASSDSDGYNEQFF
TRBV10-1	TRBJ2-3	CASSRTGPTPSDTQYF
TRBV4-1	TRBJ2-3	CASSQSMGTVSYGGGAQDTQYF
TRBV9	TRBJ1-5	CASSSKGLANQPQHF
TRBV19	TRBJ1-1	CASTAATEAFF
TRBV7-3	TRBJ2-7	CASSNMGGEQYF
TRBV29-1	TRBJ2-5	CGVRGDRGPQWETQYF
TRBV4-3	TRBJ1-5	CASSPGFGQGGNQPQHF
TRBV7-2	TRBJ2-7	CASSLVGGTPYEQYF
TRBV29-1	TRBJ2-7	CSVANERTGQNEQYF
TRBV7-3	TRBJ2-1	CASSLGTGGAYNEQFF
TRBV7-9	TRBJ2-7	CASSLTDAIVYEQYF
TRBV5-1	TRBJ2-1	CASSPLGRVDEQFF
TRBV20-1	TRBJ2-7	CSAPGLAYEQYF
TRBV28	TRBJ2-2	CATSGDKGTGELFF
TRBV5-5	TRBJ2-7	CASSFSGTLPTYEQYF
TRBV6-4	TRBJ1-6	CASSLGSNSPLHF
TRBV12-3/TRBV12-4	TRBJ1-4	CASSFGDEKLFF
TRBV20-1	TRBJ2-7	CSARDRGRFYEQYF
TRBV2	TRBJ2-2	CASSEWASGSTTGELFF
TRBV20-1	TRBJ2-6	CSAIGPGGPGANVLTF
TRBV20-1	TRBJ2-7	CSAKEGFTLIYEQYF
TRBV29-1	TRBJ1-2	CSVDRNREGYGYTF
TRBV29-1	TRBJ2-2	CSVEGQTNTGELFF
TRBV4-1	TRBJ2-7	CASSHKTTGYEQYF
TRBV9	TRBJ2-7	CASSVGGTTIYEQYF
TRBV4-1	TRBJ1-4	CASSQDGTGWNEKLFF
TRBV12-3/TRBV12-4	TRBJ2-3	CASSLVGSGSGPATDTQYF
TRBV28	TRBJ2-3	CASSLAVGGPRDTQYF
TRBV27	TRBJ2-5	CASSHGWREGVETQYF
TRBV29-1	TRBJ2-7	CSVDRTGGYEQYF
TRBV10-2	TRBJ2-5	CASRGDWNLETQYF
TRBV6-2/TRBV6-3	TRBJ2-2	CASSYSTLRLAGDTGELFF
TRBV23-1	TRBJ2-1	CASRKKTRDRGSNEQFF